Listed here are 5 T cell receptor beta chains from one sample, sequenced in a study of cytomegalovirus exposure and HLA in healthy donors. The study ran its PCR with 60 Vbeta and 13 Jbeta primers. Sequenced by immunoSEQ multiplex PCR; TCRdb stores in-frame clones only, minus some. This table has fewer than 200,000 clones, roughly 80% appearing once. Material: PBMCs. These receptors all stem from a woman between 50 and 59 years old in good health and CMV-seronegative.

This chain uses TRBV28 with TRBJ2-1; TRBD1 aligns across 9 bases. The CDR3 spans 14 residues. Germline V CDR1 and CDR2: MDHEN, SYDVKM. The junction had 2 bases not matched to a gene; V was cut back by 6 bases and J by 2 bases. Here the CDR3 reads CASSRTGAYNEQFF. The CDR3 nucleotides are TGTGCCAGCAGCCGGACAGGGGCCTACAATGAGCAGTTCTTC.

The V call is TRBV28, the J call TRBJ1-2; D perhaps matches TRBD1 (5 bases). This CDR3 has 13 amino acids. V gave up 7 bases and J gave up 4 bases, with 13 bases separating them. From germline, CDR1 is MDHEN and CDR2 SYDVKM. CDR3 coding DNA: TGTGCCAGCATGAACACAGGAAGCTATGGCTACACCTTC. This codes for CASMNTGSYGYTF.

The rearrangement uses TRBV19 and TRBJ1-4; 8 bases are shared with TRBD1. With 5 bases clipped from V and 7 bases from J, the junction kept 9 bases outside the gene matches. CDR3 length: 15 residues. Germline CDR1 reads LNHDA; CDR2 reads SQIVND (reference sequence). The CDR3 sequence is CASSPRTGKAEKLFF. In DNA form, the CDR3 reads TGTGCCAGTAGTCCCCGGACAGGGAAGGCTGAAAAACTGTTTTTT.

The V gene is TRBV7-7, the J gene TRBJ2-5, with 9 bases identical to TRBD1. Germline V gene sequence: CDR1 SSHAT, CDR2 FNYEAQ (reference sequence). The length of the CDR3 is 14 residues. In nucleotides, the CDR3 is TGTGCTAGCCAGCTAGGGACAGGGAAAGAGACCCAGTACTTC. Translated: CASQLGTGKETQYF.

The V and J genes are TRBV2 and TRBJ2-3, with TRBD1 as a possible D gene (5 bases). Germline values: CDR1 SNHLY, CDR2 FYNNEI. CDR3 length: 12 amino acids. V lost 4 bases to trimming and J lost 7 bases, with 9 bases between them. DNA of the CDR3: TGTGCCAGCAGTGGAGACAGCTATACGCAGTATTTT. It yields the protein CASSGDSYTQYF.